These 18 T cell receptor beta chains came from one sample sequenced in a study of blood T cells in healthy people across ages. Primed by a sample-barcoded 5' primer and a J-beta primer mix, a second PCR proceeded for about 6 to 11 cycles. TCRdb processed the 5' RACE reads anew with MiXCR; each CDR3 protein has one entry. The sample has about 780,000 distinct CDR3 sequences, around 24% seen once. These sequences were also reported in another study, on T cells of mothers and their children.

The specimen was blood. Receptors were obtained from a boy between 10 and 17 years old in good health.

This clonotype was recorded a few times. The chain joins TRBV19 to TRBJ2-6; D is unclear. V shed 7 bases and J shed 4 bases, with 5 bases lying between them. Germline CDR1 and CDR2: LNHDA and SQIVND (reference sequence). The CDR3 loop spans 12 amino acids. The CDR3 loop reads CASNVGANVLTF. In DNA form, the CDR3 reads TGTGCCAGTAACGTGGGGGCCAACGTCCTGACTTTC. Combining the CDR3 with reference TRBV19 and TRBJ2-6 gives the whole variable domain DGGITQSPKYLFRKEGQNVTLSCEQNLNHDAMYWYRQDPGQGLRLIYYSQIVNDFQKGDIAEGYSVSREKKESFPLTVTSAQKNPTAFYLCASNVGANVLTFGAGSRLTVL.

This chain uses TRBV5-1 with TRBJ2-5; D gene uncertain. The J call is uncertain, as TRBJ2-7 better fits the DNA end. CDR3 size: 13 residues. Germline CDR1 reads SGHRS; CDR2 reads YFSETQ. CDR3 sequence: CASSLVGKDEQYF. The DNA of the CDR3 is TGCGCCAGCAGCTTGGTGGGGAAGGACGAGCAGTACTTC.

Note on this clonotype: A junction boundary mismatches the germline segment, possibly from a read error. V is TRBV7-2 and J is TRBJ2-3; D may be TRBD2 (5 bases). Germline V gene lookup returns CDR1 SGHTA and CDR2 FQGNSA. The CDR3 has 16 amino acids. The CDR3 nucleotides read TGTGCCAGCAGCTTAAGGGTTACGGGGAGCACAGATACGCACTATTTT. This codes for CASSLRVTGSTDTHYF.

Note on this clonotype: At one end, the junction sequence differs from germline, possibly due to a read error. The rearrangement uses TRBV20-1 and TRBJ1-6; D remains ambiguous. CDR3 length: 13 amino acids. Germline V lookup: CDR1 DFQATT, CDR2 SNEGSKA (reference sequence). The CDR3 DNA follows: TGCAGTGCTAGAGAAGGGCTTAATTCACCCCACCACTTT. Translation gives CSAREGLNSPHHF.

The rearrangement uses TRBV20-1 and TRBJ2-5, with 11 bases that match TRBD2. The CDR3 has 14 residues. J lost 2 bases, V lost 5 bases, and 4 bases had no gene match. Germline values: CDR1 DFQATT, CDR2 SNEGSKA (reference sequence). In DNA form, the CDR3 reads TGCAGTGCTCTCACTAGCGGGGGTCAAGAGACCCAGTACTTC. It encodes CSALTSGGQETQYF.

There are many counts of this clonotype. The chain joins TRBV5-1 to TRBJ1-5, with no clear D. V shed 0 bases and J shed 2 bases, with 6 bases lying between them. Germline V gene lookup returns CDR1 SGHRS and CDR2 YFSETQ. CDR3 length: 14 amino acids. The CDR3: CASSLDAGNQPQHF. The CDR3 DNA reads TGCGCCAGCAGCTTGGATGCGGGCAATCAGCCCCAGCATTTT.

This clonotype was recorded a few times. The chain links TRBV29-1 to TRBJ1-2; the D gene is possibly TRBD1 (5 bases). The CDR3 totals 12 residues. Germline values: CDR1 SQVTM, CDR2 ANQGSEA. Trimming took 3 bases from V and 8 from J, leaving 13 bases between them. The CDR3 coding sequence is TGCAGCGTTGAGGGGGGAGGCCTCGGCTACACCTTC. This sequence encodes CSVEGGGLGYTF.

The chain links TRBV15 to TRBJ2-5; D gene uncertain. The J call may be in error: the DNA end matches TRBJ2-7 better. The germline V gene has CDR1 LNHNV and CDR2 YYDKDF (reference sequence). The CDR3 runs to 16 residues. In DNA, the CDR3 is TGTGCCACCAGCAGAGATTATGTCAGCATGCAATACGAGCAGTACTTC. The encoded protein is CATSRDYVSMQYEQYF.

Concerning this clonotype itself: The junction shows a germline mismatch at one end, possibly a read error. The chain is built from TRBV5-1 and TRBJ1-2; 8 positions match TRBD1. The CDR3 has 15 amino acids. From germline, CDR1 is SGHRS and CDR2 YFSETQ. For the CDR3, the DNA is TGCGCCAGCAGCGTATGGACAGGGAGTAACTTTGGCTACACCTTC. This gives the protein CASSVWTGSNFGYTF. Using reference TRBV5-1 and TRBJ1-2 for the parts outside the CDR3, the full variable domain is KAGVTQTPRYLIKTRGQQVTLSCSPISGHRSVSWYQQTPGQGLQFLFEYFSETQRNKGNFPGRFSGRQFSNSRSEMNVSTLELGDSALYLCASSVWTGSNFGYTFGSGTRLTVV.

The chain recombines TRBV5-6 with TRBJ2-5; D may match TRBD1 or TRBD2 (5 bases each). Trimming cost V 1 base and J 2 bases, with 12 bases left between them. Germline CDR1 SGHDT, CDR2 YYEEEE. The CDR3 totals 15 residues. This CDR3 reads CASSLPGRLQETQYF. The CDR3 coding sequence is TGTGCCAGCAGCTTGCCGGGACGTTTACAAGAGACCCAGTACTTC.

The CDR3 DNA is TGCGCCAGCAGCGCCGGGACAGGGTTCCGCCAGCCCCAGCATTTT. Protein: CASSAGTGFRQPQHF. The chain has TRBV5-1 and TRBJ1-5; 9 bases match TRBD1. J lost 7 bases, V lost 4 bases, and 9 bases had no gene match. There are 15 residues in the CDR3. Germline lookup yields CDR1 SGHRS and CDR2 YFSETQ.

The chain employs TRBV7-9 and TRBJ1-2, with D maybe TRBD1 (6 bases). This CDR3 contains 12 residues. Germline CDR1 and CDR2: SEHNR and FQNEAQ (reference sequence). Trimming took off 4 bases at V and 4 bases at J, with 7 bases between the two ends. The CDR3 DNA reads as TGTGCCAGCAGCTACAGGGCCTATGGCTACACCTTC. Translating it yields CASSYRAYGYTF.

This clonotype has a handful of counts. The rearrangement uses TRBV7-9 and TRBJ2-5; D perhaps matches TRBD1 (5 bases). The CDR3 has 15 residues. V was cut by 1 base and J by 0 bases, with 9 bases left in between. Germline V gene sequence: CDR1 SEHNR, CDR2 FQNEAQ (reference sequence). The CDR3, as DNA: TGTGCCAGCAGCTTAGGGACAACGTACCAAGAGACCCAGTACTTC. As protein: CASSLGTTYQETQYF.

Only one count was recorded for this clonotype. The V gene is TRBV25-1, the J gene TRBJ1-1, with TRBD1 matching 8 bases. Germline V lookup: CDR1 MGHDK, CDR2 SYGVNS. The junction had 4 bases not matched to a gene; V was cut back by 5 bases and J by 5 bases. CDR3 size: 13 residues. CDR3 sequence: CASSRTGQTEAFF. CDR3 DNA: TGTGCCAGCAGTAGGACAGGGCAAACTGAAGCTTTCTTT.

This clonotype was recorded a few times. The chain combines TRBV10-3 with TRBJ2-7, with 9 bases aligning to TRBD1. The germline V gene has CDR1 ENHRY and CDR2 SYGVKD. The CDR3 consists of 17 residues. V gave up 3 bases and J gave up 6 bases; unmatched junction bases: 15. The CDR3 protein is CAISEQFRGQGRGEQYF. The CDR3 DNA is TGTGCCATCAGTGAACAATTTCGTGGACAGGGGAGAGGCGAGCAGTACTTC.

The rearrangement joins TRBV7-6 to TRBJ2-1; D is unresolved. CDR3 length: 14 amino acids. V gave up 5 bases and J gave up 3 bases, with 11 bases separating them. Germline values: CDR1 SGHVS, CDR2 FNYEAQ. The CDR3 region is CASSEVKGYNEQFF. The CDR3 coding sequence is TGTGCCAGCAGCGAGGTTAAGGGCTACAATGAGCAGTTCTTC.

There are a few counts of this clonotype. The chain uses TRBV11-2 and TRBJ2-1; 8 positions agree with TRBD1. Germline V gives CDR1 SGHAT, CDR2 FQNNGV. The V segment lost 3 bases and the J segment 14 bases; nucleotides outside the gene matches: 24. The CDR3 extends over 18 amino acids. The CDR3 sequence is CASSLEGYRNPGGPSKFF. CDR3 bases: TGTGCCAGCAGCTTGGAGGGGTACCGGAACCCAGGGGGCCCTAGCAAGTTCTTC.

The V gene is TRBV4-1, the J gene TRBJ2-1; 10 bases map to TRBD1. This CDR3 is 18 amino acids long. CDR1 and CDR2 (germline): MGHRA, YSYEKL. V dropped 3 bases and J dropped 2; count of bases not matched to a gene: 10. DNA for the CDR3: TGCGCCAGCAGCCAGGAGCCGGGGGACAGGGGCACCTACAATGAGCAGTTCTTC. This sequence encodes CASSQEPGDRGTYNEQFF.